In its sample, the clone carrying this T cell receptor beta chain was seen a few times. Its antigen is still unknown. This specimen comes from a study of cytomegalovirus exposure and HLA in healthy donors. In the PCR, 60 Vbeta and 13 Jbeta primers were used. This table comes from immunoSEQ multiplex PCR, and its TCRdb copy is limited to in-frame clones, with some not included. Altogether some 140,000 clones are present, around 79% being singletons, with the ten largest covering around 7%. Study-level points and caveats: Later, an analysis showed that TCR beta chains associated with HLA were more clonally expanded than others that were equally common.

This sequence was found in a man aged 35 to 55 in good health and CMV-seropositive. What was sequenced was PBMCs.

In nucleotides, the CDR3 is TGTGCCTGGTCCACCCGGGGGGGCTACACCTTC. Encoded protein: CAWSTRGGYTF. This sequence joins TRBV30 and TRBJ1-2; D possibly corresponds to TRBD1 (5 bases). This CDR3 comprises 11 residues. V lost 5 bases and J 8 bases, leaving 12 bases between the germline ends. Germline CDR1 and CDR2: GTSNPN and SVGIG (reference sequence).